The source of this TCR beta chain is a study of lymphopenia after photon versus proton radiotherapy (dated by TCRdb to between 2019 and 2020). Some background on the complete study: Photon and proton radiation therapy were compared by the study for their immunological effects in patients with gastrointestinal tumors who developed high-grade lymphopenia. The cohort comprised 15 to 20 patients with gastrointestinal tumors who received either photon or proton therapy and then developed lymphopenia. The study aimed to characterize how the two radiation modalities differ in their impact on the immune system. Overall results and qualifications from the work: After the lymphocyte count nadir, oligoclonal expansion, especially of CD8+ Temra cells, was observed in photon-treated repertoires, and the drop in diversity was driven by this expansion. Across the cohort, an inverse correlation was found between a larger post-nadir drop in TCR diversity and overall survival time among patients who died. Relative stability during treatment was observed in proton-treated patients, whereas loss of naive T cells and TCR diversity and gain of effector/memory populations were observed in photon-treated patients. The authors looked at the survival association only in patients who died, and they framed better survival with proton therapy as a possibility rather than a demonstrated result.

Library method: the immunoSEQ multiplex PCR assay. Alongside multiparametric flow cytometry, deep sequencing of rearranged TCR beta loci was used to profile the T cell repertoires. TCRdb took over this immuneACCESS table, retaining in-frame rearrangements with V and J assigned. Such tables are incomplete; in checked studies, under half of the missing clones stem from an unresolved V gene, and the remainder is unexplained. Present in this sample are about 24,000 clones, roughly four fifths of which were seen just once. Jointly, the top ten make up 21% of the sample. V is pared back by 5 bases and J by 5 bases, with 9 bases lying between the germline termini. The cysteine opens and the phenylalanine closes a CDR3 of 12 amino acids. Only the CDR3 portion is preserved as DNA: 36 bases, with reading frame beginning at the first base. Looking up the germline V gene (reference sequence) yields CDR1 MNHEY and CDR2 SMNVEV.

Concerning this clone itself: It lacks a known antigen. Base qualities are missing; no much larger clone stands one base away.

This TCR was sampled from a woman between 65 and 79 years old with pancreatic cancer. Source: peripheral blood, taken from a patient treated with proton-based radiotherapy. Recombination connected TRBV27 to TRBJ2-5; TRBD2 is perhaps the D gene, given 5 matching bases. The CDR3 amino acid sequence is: CASSPGWETQYF. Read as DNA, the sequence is TGTGCCAGCAGTCCGGGGTGGGAGACCCAGTACTTC.